Each of the 27 T cell receptor beta chains below was sequenced from the same sample in a study of cytomegalovirus exposure and HLA in healthy donors. Researchers ran the PCR with 60 Vbeta and 13 Jbeta primers. This table comes from immunoSEQ multiplex PCR, and its TCRdb copy is limited to in-frame clones, with some not included. The sample contains 170,000 or so clones, 77% of which appear only once. Material: PBMCs. The receptors stem from an older woman in good health and CMV-seropositive.

The chain uses TRBV7-3 and TRBJ2-3; tentative D call: TRBD2 (6 bases). Germline-derived CDR1 and CDR2 are SGHTA and FQGTGA. The CDR3 runs to 15 residues. V was clipped by 2 bases and J by 1 base, with 10 bases between them. Here the CDR3 DNA reads TGTGCCAGCAGCTTATGGGCTAGCGGCACAGATACGCAGTATTTT. Its translation: CASSLWASGTDTQYF.

The V call is TRBV4-3, the J call TRBJ2-7; tentative D call: TRBD2 (6 bases). The CDR3 extends over 15 amino acids. V shed 2 bases and J shed 2 bases, with 13 bases lying between them. Germline CDR1 is LGHNA and CDR2 is YSLEER. The CDR3 loop reads CASSQIRDFAYEQYF. CDR3 nucleotide sequence: TGCGCCAGCAGCCAAATCAGGGACTTCGCCTACGAGCAGTACTTC.

The chain recombines TRBV7-3 with TRBJ2-3, with 13 bases that match TRBD2. The CDR3 has 15 residues. The V and J ends lost 4 bases and 5 bases, in that order; junction bases with no gene match: 3. Germline V lookup: CDR1 SGHTA, CDR2 FQGTGA. The CDR3 sequence is CASSYTSGRGDTQYF. The CDR3 DNA reads TGTGCCAGCAGCTACACTAGCGGGAGGGGAGATACGCAGTATTTT.

This clone was seen more than once but under ten times. CDR3 sequence (DNA): TGTGCCAGCACCGCAGGAGGGACAACTAATGAAAAACTGTTTTTT. Protein: CASTAGGTTNEKLFF. This chain joins TRBV9 and TRBJ1-4, with D unclear. Trimming removed 6 bases at V and 0 bases at J, with 12 bases between. The CDR3 has 15 amino acids. The germline gives CDR1 SGDLS, CDR2 YYNGEE.

This chain uses TRBV7-6 with TRBJ2-7, with 10 bases lining up with TRBD1. The CDR3 loop spans 15 amino acids. The V gene's germline CDR1 is SGHVS and CDR2 FNYEAQ. J was trimmed by 6 bases and V by 1 base; bases with no gene match: 6. CDR3: CASSLGLTGGAEQYF. CDR3 coding DNA: TGTGCCAGCAGCTTAGGATTGACAGGGGGCGCCGAGCAGTACTTC.

This sequence joins TRBV5-1 and TRBJ2-2; a possible D gene is TRBD2 (5 bases). The CDR3 contains 15 residues. The germline V gene has CDR1 SGHRS and CDR2 YFSETQ. V lost 3 bases, J lost 6 bases, and 15 bases lay in between. CDR3 sequence: CASSYRGQRAGELFF. Here the CDR3 DNA reads TGCGCCAGCAGCTACCGGGGTCAGAGGGCCGGGGAGCTGTTTTTT. The whole variable domain, filled in from reference TRBV5-1 and TRBJ2-2, reads KAGVTQTPRYLIKTRGQQVTLSCSPISGHRSVSWYQQTPGQGLQFLFEYFSETQRNKGNFPGRFSGRQFSNSRSEMNVSTLELGDSALYLCASSYRGQRAGELFFGEGSRLTVL.

This clone was picked up a small number of times. The rearrangement uses TRBV9 and TRBJ2-5, with a possible D match to TRBD1 (6 bases). V was cut by 4 bases and J by 1 base, with 14 bases left in between. CDR3 length: 15 residues. The germline V gene encodes CDR1 SGDLS and CDR2 YYNGEE. This chain's CDR3 is CASSTSRTAQETQYF. The CDR3 DNA is TGTGCCAGCAGCACCTCTCGGACAGCCCAAGAGACCCAGTACTTC.

The gene calls are TRBV29-1 and TRBJ1-1, with TRBD1 as a possible D gene (6 bases). The CDR3 length is 13 residues. Trimming stripped 6 bases from V and 5 bases from J, with 16 bases between. Germline V gives CDR1 SQVTM, CDR2 ANQGSEA. CDR3 nucleotide sequence: TGCAGCGTCCTAACAGGGATGGGGACTGAAGCTTTCTTT. It codes for CSVLTGMGTEAFF.

This clone was seen more than once but under ten times. This rearrangement joins TRBV28 to TRBJ2-7; 8 nucleotides agree with TRBD1. The J segment lost 0 bases and the V segment lost 8 bases, leaving 6 bases of the junction unmatched. Germline values: CDR1 MDHEN, CDR2 SYDVKM. The CDR3 covers 14 residues. This chain's CDR3 is CASGTGVSSYEQYF. The CDR3 bases are TGTGCCAGCGGGACAGGAGTAAGCTCCTACGAGCAGTACTTC.

The chain joins TRBV28 to TRBJ1-2, with D perhaps matching TRBD1 (6 bases). CDR3 length: 14 residues. Trimming took off 0 bases at V and 2 bases at J, with 7 bases between the two ends. In germline, CDR1 is MDHEN, CDR2 SYDVKM. The CDR3 reads CASSLWDSNYGYTF. Here the CDR3 DNA reads TGTGCCAGCAGTTTATGGGACAGCAACTATGGCTACACCTTC.

The chain recombines TRBV5-6 with TRBJ2-1; possibly TRBD2 for D (5 bases). V lost 0 bases and J 3 bases, leaving 16 bases between the germline ends. The CDR3 runs to 17 residues. The germline CDR1 and CDR2 sequences are SGHDT and YYEEEE. The DNA of the CDR3 is TGTGCCAGCAGCTTGGCGGCGAGGGAATTCGGCTACAATGAGCAGTTCTTC. Protein sequence: CASSLAAREFGYNEQFF.

The gene calls are TRBV5-4 and TRBJ2-1; possibly TRBD1 for D (5 bases). The germline V and J ends were trimmed by 4 bases and 3 bases, with 8 bases remaining between them. In germline, CDR1 is SGHNT, CDR2 YYREEE (reference sequence). The CDR3 has 13 residues. This CDR3 is CASSGAGYNEQFF. The CDR3 nucleotides are TGTGCCAGCAGCGGGGCAGGCTACAATGAGCAGTTCTTC. The full variable domain, in which reference TRBV5-4 and TRBJ2-1 provide the parts outside the CDR3, is ETGVTQSPTHLIKTRGQQVTLRCSSQSGHNTVSWYQQALGQGPQFIFQYYREEENGRGNFPPRFSGLQFPNYSSELNVNALELDDSALYLCASSGAGYNEQFFGPGTRLTVL.

V gene TRBV7-9 combines with J gene TRBJ2-3; 10 bases match TRBD1. The CDR3 is 14 amino acids. The ends lost 3 bases at V and 5 bases at J; junction bases unmatched: 2. From germline, CDR1 is SEHNR and CDR2 FQNEAQ (reference sequence). The chain's CDR3 is CASSLTGGRDTQYF. CDR3 sequence (DNA): TGTGCCAGCAGCTTGACAGGGGGCAGAGATACGCAGTATTTT.

This chain joins TRBV28 and TRBJ2-5; D ambiguous. Germline V gene lookup returns CDR1 MDHEN and CDR2 SYDVKM. V was trimmed by 7 bases and J by 1 base, leaving 16 bases between them. The CDR3 is 15 amino acids. This CDR3 reads CASNTGGWFQETQYF. The CDR3 DNA reads as TGTGCCAGCAACACGGGTGGGTGGTTCCAAGAGACCCAGTACTTC.

This clone was seen only once. The V gene is TRBV10-3, the J gene TRBJ2-3; D might be TRBD2 (5 bases). The V gene's germline CDR1 is ENHRY and CDR2 SYGVKD. The CDR3 contains 15 residues. Trimming pared 3 bases from V and 0 bases from J, leaving 10 bases between. CDR3 amino acids: CAISERTPSTDTQYF. Written as DNA, the CDR3 is TGTGCCATCAGTGAACGGACTCCTAGCACAGATACGCAGTATTTT.

Here the CDR3 reads CASSGGLPGEQYF. Here the CDR3 DNA reads TGTGCCAGCAGTGGGGGACTACCCGGCGAGCAGTACTTC. The chain employs TRBV25-1 and TRBJ2-7; 7 bases map to TRBD2. With V trimmed by 4 bases and J by 6 bases, 6 bases remained unmatched. The CDR3 has 13 amino acids. Per the germline V gene, CDR1 is MGHDK and CDR2 is SYGVNS.

V and J are TRBV6-5 and TRBJ1-2; D not certain. CDR1 and CDR2 from the germline V gene are MNHEY and SVGAGI. The CDR3 runs 15 residues. Trimming removed 6 bases at V and 4 bases at J, with 18 bases between. In DNA form, the CDR3 reads TGTGCCAGCAGGGCTGGTTTTGGCACTATCTATGGCTACACCTTC. Amino acid sequence: CASRAGFGTIYGYTF.

This clone was observed a few times. The gene calls are TRBV7-8 and TRBJ1-6; D gene unclear. In germline, CDR1 is SGHVS, CDR2 FQNEAQ. The CDR3 contains 14 residues. The ends were cut back, 5 bases at V and 10 bases at J, with 15 bases in the middle. DNA of the CDR3: TGTGCCAGCAGCCCTAGGACTGCTATCTCACCCCTCCACTTT. It encodes CASSPRTAISPLHF.

In this sample, this clone turned up a few times. For the CDR3, the DNA is TGTGCCAGCAGACGACAGACCGACACTGAAGCTTTCTTT. Its translation is CASRRQTDTEAFF. The chain has TRBV2 and TRBJ1-1, with D possibly being TRBD1 (5 bases). CDR1 is SNHLY and CDR2 is FYNNEI in the germline V gene. The CDR3 runs 13 residues. V gave up 6 bases and J gave up 3 bases, with 11 bases separating them. Drawing the rest from reference TRBV2 and TRBJ1-1, the complete variable domain is EPEVTQTPSHQVTQMGQEVILRCVPISNHLYFYWYRQILGQKVEFLVSFYNNEISEKSEIFDDQFSVERPDGSNFTLKIRSTKLEDSAMYFCASRRQTDTEAFFGQGTRLTVV.

Of note for this clone: The junction and the germline gene differ at one end; a read error may be behind it. The chain links TRBV19 to TRBJ1-3, with TRBD1 as a possible D gene (5 bases). This CDR3 region has 14 residues. Germline V CDR1 and CDR2: LNHDA, SQIVND (reference sequence). The CDR3 here is CASSRGITGNTIYF. CDR3 coding DNA: TGCGCCAGTAGTCGGGGGATTACTGGAAACACCATATATTTT.

The chain employs TRBV30 and TRBJ2-6, with D tentatively TRBD2 (5 bases). Deletions cut 0 bases from V and 0 bases from J, with 9 bases between. Germline V gives CDR1 GTSNPN, CDR2 SVGIG (reference sequence). The CDR3 is made up of 16 amino acids. The CDR3 DNA reads TGTGCCTGGAGTGTACAGCGGCGCTCTGGGGCCAACGTCCTGACTTTC. Protein product: CAWSVQRRSGANVLTF.

V usage is TRBV7-8 and J usage is TRBJ1-1; tentatively, D is TRBD1 (5 bases). The length of the CDR3 is 14 residues. Germline V lookup: CDR1 SGHVS, CDR2 FQNEAQ. With 1 base removed from V and 9 bases from J, the gap between germline ends came to 15 bases. The CDR3 sequence: CASSLVLRDSQAFF. The DNA of the CDR3 is TGTGCCAGCAGCTTAGTCCTCAGGGACTCCCAAGCTTTCTTT.

The V gene is TRBV11-1, the J gene TRBJ2-3; D is ambiguous. The CDR3 covers 14 residues. Trimming removed 1 base from V and 0 bases from J, with 5 bases in between. Germline CDR1 is SGHAT and CDR2 is FQDESV (reference sequence). CDR3 in amino acids: CASSLVPSTDTQYF. For the CDR3, the DNA is TGTGCCAGCAGCTTAGTTCCTAGCACAGATACGCAGTATTTT.

The CDR3 region is CASSLLRGTGELFF. The CDR3, as DNA: TGTGCCAGCAGCCTACTAAGGGGCACCGGGGAGCTGTTTTTT. The rearrangement joins TRBV4-2 to TRBJ2-2; a weak D match, TRBD1 (5 bases). Germline values: CDR1 LGHNA, CDR2 YNFKEQ. This CDR3 has 14 amino acids. Between the trimmed V and J ends, which lost 4 bases and 4 bases, there was a span of 10 bases.

This chain joins TRBV7-9 and TRBJ1-2, with 9 bases lining up with TRBD1. The germline V gene encodes CDR1 SEHNR and CDR2 FQNEAQ (reference sequence). There are 11 residues in the CDR3. The ends lost 9 bases at V and 6 bases at J; junction bases unmatched: 2. The CDR3: CASRTGDGYTF. CDR3 sequence (DNA): TGTGCCAGTCGGACAGGGGATGGCTACACCTTC.

This chain joins TRBV28 and TRBJ2-2; the D gene is possibly TRBD1 (5 bases). This CDR3 comprises 15 residues. Trimming cost V 8 bases and J 7 bases, with 20 bases left between them. CDR1 MDHEN and CDR2 SYDVKM come from the germline V gene. CDR3 sequence: CASPPDLYQGGELFF. As DNA, the CDR3 is TGTGCCAGCCCCCCGGACCTCTACCAGGGCGGGGAGCTGTTTTTT.

The chain uses TRBV5-4 and TRBJ2-4, with a tentative D call TRBD1 (6 bases). The germline CDR1 and CDR2 sequences are SGHNT and YYREEE (reference sequence). With 1 base removed from V and 5 bases from J, the gap between germline ends came to 7 bases. This CDR3 spans 13 amino acids. The CDR3 DNA follows: TGTGCCAGCAGCTTGCAGGGGCAAAACATTCAGTACTTC. Its translation is CASSLQGQNIQYF.